Listed below are T cell receptor beta chains from one sample, sequenced in a study of T cell responses to AZD1222 COVID-19 vaccine. Clones were read by immunoSEQ multiplex PCR, and TCRdb kept only the in-frame ones, dropping some. In the table there are roughly 120,000 clones, approximately 86% of which are singletons. Sequenced here: peripheral blood, sampled on day 0 of AZD1222 vaccination. The source of these receptors is an adult in good health. Both conserved end residues are part of each CDR3. A D gene is named only where the DNA matches it firmly. Rows give clone size only sometimes, using once, few, many, or a class for an expanded clone.

TRBV15	-	15	TRBJ1-4	-	TGTGCCACCAGCAGAGCGCCAGGGTATAATGAAAAACTGTTTTTT	CATSRAPGYNEKLFF
TRBV4-1	-	16	TRBJ2-1	TRBD1	TGCGCCAGCAGCCAAGATTCCGGGACAGCTTACAATGAGCAGTTCTTC	CASSQDSGTAYNEQFF
TRBV19	-	18	TRBJ2-3	-	TGTGCCAGTAGTATTTTGGGCGGTGGCAGGGTCTCCACAGATACGCAGTATTTT	CASSILGGGRVSTDTQYF
TRBV27	few	18	TRBJ2-7	TRBD2	TGTGCCAGCAGTTTGGCAGCCGCTAGCGGGAGGGCCCTCTACGAGCAGTACTTC	CASSLAAASGRALYEQYF
TRBV3-1/TRBV3-2	-	11	TRBJ2-7	-	TGTGCCAGCAGCCAGATCTACGAGCAGTACTTC	CASSQIYEQYF
TRBV7-2	-	15	TRBJ1-6	-	TGTGCCAGCAGACCAGCGGTGGGGGTTAATTCACCCCTCCACTTT	CASRPAVGVNSPLHF
TRBV5-4	-	15	TRBJ1-2	TRBD1	TGTGCCAGCAGCTGGACAGGGGGAGTAGGATATGGCTACACCTTC	CASSWTGGVGYGYTF
TRBV5-4	-	13	TRBJ1-1	-	TGTGCCAGCAGCTTACAGATGAACACTGAAGCTTTCTTT	CASSLQMNTEAFF
TRBV30	-	16	TRBJ2-3	TRBD1	TGTGCCTGGAGTCCCGGGACAGGGGGCCCCACAGATACGCAGTATTTT	CAWSPGTGGPTDTQYF
TRBV6-5	few	15	TRBJ1-1	-	TGTGCCAGCAGTTACGCCGAGGGGATGGGCACTGAAGCTTTCTTT	CASSYAEGMGTEAFF
TRBV28	-	13	TRBJ1-1	-	TGTGCCAGCAGCGCCTGGGACGGGTCTGAAGCTTTCTTT	CASSAWDGSEAFF
TRBV28	-	15	TRBJ1-2	-	TGTGCCAGCAGTTTATACGGGCAGGGGAACTATGGCTACACCTTC	CASSLYGQGNYGYTF
TRBV7-9	-	19	TRBJ2-1	TRBD2	TGTGCCAGCAGGAGGAGTCTAGCGGGAGTGCGAAATACTGACAATGAGCAGTTCTTC	CASRRSLAGVRNTDNEQFF
TRBV19	-	13	TRBJ2-3	-	TGTGCCAGTAGTACGGGTCTAGCAGATACGCAGTATTTT	CASSTGLADTQYF
TRBV5-1	-	14	TRBJ1-5	-	TGCGCCAGCAGCCCGGGAGAGGCGGGACAGCCCCAGCATTTT	CASSPGEAGQPQHF
TRBV27	-	15	TRBJ1-5	-	TGTGCCAGCAGACAACAGGGTCCAGGGGCTCAGCCCCAGCATTTT	CASRQQGPGAQPQHF
TRBV2	-	14	TRBJ2-4	-	TGTGCCAGCAGGGGGACACAAGGGAAAAACATTCAGTACTTC	CASRGTQGKNIQYF
TRBV4-1	few	16	TRBJ2-7	TRBD2	TGCGCCAGCAGCCAAGCGTTTGCGGGAGGGCCGTACGAGCAGTACTTC	CASSQAFAGGPYEQYF
TRBV4-3	once	15	TRBJ1-6	-	TGCGCCAGCAGCCAAGGGGGAAGGAATAATTCACCCCTCCACTTT	CASSQGGRNNSPLHF
TRBV24-1	-	13	TRBJ2-6	-	TGTGCCACCAGTGCCCCTGAGGCCAACGTCCTGACTTTC	CATSAPEANVLTF
TRBV4-2	once	13	TRBJ1-5	-	TGTGCCAGCAGCCAAGATTTGGGGCAGCCCCAGCATTTT	CASSQDLGQPQHF
TRBV28	once	15	TRBJ2-3	-	TGTGCCAGCAGCGCTCCCGGGGAAAGGTCAGATACGCAGTATTTT	CASSAPGERSDTQYF
TRBV6-1	-	16	TRBJ1-2	-	TGTGCCAGCAGTGAAGGATTTGAAGGGAGAGCTTATGGCTACACCTTC	CASSEGFEGRAYGYTF
TRBV9	-	14	TRBJ2-3	-	TGTGCCAGCAGCGCCCCCCGATACACAGATACGCAGTATTTT	CASSAPRYTDTQYF
TRBV7-8	few	15	TRBJ2-7	TRBD2	TGTGCCAGCAGCCGTACTAGCGGAGGATCCTACGAGCAGTACTTC	CASSRTSGGSYEQYF
TRBV6-2/TRBV6-3	-	16	TRBJ2-6	-	TGTGCCAGCAGTTCGTTAGCGAACTCTGGGGCCAACGTCCTGACTTTC	CASSSLANSGANVLTF
TRBV30	-	14	TRBJ2-7	-	TGTGCCTGGAGTACACAGGGACCCGCCTACGAGCAGTACTTC	CAWSTQGPAYEQYF
TRBV11-3	-	16	TRBJ1-1	TRBD1	TGTGCCAGCAGCCCTGGACAGGGAGGAGGGAGCACTGAAGCTTTCTTT	CASSPGQGGGSTEAFF
TRBV30	-	13	TRBJ1-2	-	TGTGCCTGGAGTGTTTTAAGGTTCTACGGCTACACCTTC	CAWSVLRFYGYTF
TRBV5-1	-	14	TRBJ2-7	-	TGCGCCAGCAGCTTGGGGATATCCTCCTACGAGCAGTACTTC	CASSLGISSYEQYF
TRBV18	-	16	TRBJ2-1	TRBD2	TGTGCCAGCTCACCGACACTAGCGGGAGGAAGGATTGAGCAGTTCTTC	CASSPTLAGGRIEQFF
TRBV5-4	few	17	TRBJ2-3	-	TGTGCCAGCAGCTGGGCTGGGGGCAGGGGAAGCACAGATACGCAGTATTTT	CASSWAGGRGSTDTQYF
TRBV5-1	-	14	TRBJ2-3	-	TGCGCCAGCAGCTCCGAAGGGGGCACAGATACGCAGTATTTT	CASSSEGGTDTQYF
TRBV30	-	12	TRBJ1-2	TRBD1	TGTGCCTGGAGAGGGACAGGGGGCGGCTACACCTTC	CAWRGTGGGYTF
TRBV11-2	-	15	TRBJ1-1	-	TGTGCCAGCAGCCCCGTCGGTTACATGAACACTGAAGCTTTCTTT	CASSPVGYMNTEAFF
TRBV7-8	-	14	TRBJ1-2	-	TGTGCCAGCAGGTACAGCGGCAGGGGTTCTGGCTACACCTTC	CASRYSGRGSGYTF
TRBV7-2	-	14	TRBJ1-1	TRBD1	TGTGCCAGCAGCTTAAGACAGGGGGCGGCTGAAGCTTTCTTT	CASSLRQGAAEAFF
TRBV7-3	-	15	TRBJ2-1	TRBD2	TGTGCCAGCAGCCCCTACGGGAGGGGTAACAATGAGCAGTTCTTC	CASSPYGRGNNEQFF
TRBV11-2	once	15	TRBJ1-1	-	TGTGCCAGCAGCTTGTCTGGGGGGTGGGGTACTGAAGCTTTCTTT	CASSLSGGWGTEAFF
TRBV7-9	few	12	TRBJ1-2	-	TGTGCCAGCAGCTTAAGACCGCGTGAGGACACCTTC	CASSLRPREDTF
TRBV5-1	-	12	TRBJ2-5	-	TGCGCCAGCAGCCCCTCCGCGGAGACCCAGTACTTC	CASSPSAETQYF
TRBV5-8	-	15	TRBJ1-1	-	TGTGCCAGCAGCGTGCCAGCAGGGTTCAACACTGAAGCTTTCTTT	CASSVPAGFNTEAFF
TRBV27	-	18	TRBJ1-4	TRBD1	TGTGCCAGCACGTCCCGGGACAGGGGGCGCATCCCTAGAGAAAAACTGTTTTTT	CASTSRDRGRIPREKLFF
TRBV18	-	14	TRBJ1-1	TRBD1	TGTGCCAGCTCACCTTGGACAGGGGAGGCTGAAGCTTTCTTT	CASSPWTGEAEAFF